Listed below are T cell receptor beta chains from one sample, sequenced in a study of T cells after yellow fever vaccination. Via MiXCR, TCRdb re-called the 5' RACE reads, giving one row per CDR3 protein. The sample lists under 200,000 distinct CDR3 sequences, around 7.2% seen once, with about 2.5% in the top ten. This sample comprised CD4+ T cells sorted from PBMCs, obtained 5 days after the first yellow fever vaccination. These receptors were taken from a young man who received the YFV17D yellow fever vaccine. Both conserved end residues are part of each CDR3. D genes are given only for firm matches. Size values are once, few and many counts, or a class for expanded clones, and some rows have none.

CDR3aa: CARSLTPNTGELFF
CDR3nt: TGCGCCAGAAGCCTTACACCGAACACCGGGGAGCTGTTTTTT
j_gene: TRBJ2-2
abundance: .
v_gene: TRBV5-3
d_gene: .

CDR3aa: CASTVAGGEQYF
CDR3nt: TGTGCCAGCACCGTCGCGGGGGGCGAGCAGTACTTC
j_gene: TRBJ2-7
abundance: many
v_gene: TRBV7-2
d_gene: TRBD2

CDR3aa: CASSPQALNYGYTF
CDR3nt: TGTGCCAGCAGTCCTCAGGCCCTTAACTATGGCTACACCTTC
j_gene: TRBJ1-2
abundance: few
v_gene: TRBV12-3/TRBV12-4
d_gene: .

CDR3aa: CASSLRYRTGGFNEQFF
CDR3nt: TGTGCCAGCAGCTTAAGGTACCGGACAGGGGGCTTCAATGAGCAGTTCTTC
j_gene: TRBJ2-1
abundance: many
v_gene: TRBV7-2
d_gene: TRBD1

CDR3aa: CASSLMAGMNTEAFF
CDR3nt: TGTGCCAGCAGCTTAATGGCCGGGATGAACACTGAAGCTTTCTTT
j_gene: TRBJ1-1
abundance: .
v_gene: TRBV7-3
d_gene: .

CDR3aa: CATTTGWETQYF
CDR3nt: TGTGCCACCACCACCGGCTGGGAGACCCAGTACTTC
j_gene: TRBJ2-5
abundance: few
v_gene: TRBV24-1
d_gene: .

CDR3aa: CASSQDSGNEKLFF
CDR3nt: TGTGCCAGCAGCCAGGACAGTGGGAATGAAAAACTGTTTTTT
j_gene: TRBJ1-4
abundance: many
v_gene: TRBV7-2
d_gene: .

CDR3aa: CASSLFSGTPEYNEQFF
CDR3nt: TGTGCCAGCAGTTTATTCTCCGGGACTCCGGAATACAATGAGCAGTTCTTC
j_gene: TRBJ2-1
abundance: few
v_gene: TRBV27
d_gene: .

CDR3aa: CASRPYRDVYEQYF
CDR3nt: TGTGCCAGCAGGCCTTACAGGGACGTGTACGAGCAGTACTTC
j_gene: TRBJ2-7
abundance: .
v_gene: TRBV11-2
d_gene: .

CDR3aa: CASTRQPENTEAFF
CDR3nt: TGTGCCAGCACTCGACAGCCTGAGAACACTGAAGCTTTCTTT
j_gene: TRBJ1-1
abundance: few
v_gene: TRBV2
d_gene: .

CDR3aa: CASSPFTTANTGELFF
CDR3nt: TGTGCCAGCAGCCCCTTTACGACAGCGAACACCGGGGAGCTGTTTTTT
j_gene: TRBJ2-2
abundance: many
v_gene: TRBV7-3
d_gene: .

CDR3aa: CSARSGGGNEQFF
CDR3nt: TGCAGTGCTAGAAGCGGGGGTGGGAATGAGCAGTTCTTC
j_gene: TRBJ2-1
abundance: .
v_gene: TRBV20-1
d_gene: TRBD2

CDR3aa: CASSPPPGPNTEAFF
CDR3nt: TGTGCCAGCTCACCACCGCCAGGGCCGAACACTGAAGCTTTCTTT
j_gene: TRBJ1-1
abundance: many
v_gene: TRBV18
d_gene: .

CDR3aa: CASSYKPGGTDTQYF
CDR3nt: TGCGCCAGCAGCTATAAGCCCGGGGGAACAGATACGCAGTATTTT
j_gene: TRBJ2-3
abundance: many
v_gene: TRBV5-1
d_gene: .

CDR3aa: CASSLGTGITASTGELFF
CDR3nt: TGTGCCAGCAGCTTAGGAACAGGGATTACGGCGAGCACCGGGGAGCTGTTTTTT
j_gene: TRBJ2-2
abundance: many
v_gene: TRBV7-6
d_gene: .

CDR3aa: CASSQGDRVMLAFF
CDR3nt: TGTGCCAGCAGCCAAGGTGACAGGGTTATGTTAGCTTTCTTT
j_gene: TRBJ1-1
abundance: many
v_gene: TRBV3-1
d_gene: TRBD1

CDR3aa: CASSLGGGGFSYEQYF
CDR3nt: TGTGCCAGCAGCTTAGGTGGCGGGGGGTTCTCCTACGAGCAGTACTTC
j_gene: TRBJ2-7
abundance: many
v_gene: TRBV7-2
d_gene: TRBD2

CDR3aa: CASSQAPGGYTF
CDR3nt: TGTGCCAGCAGCCAGGCACCGGGTGGCTACACCTTC
j_gene: TRBJ1-2
abundance: .
v_gene: TRBV3-1
d_gene: .

CDR3aa: CASSFSGGPGEQFF
CDR3nt: TGTGCCAGCAGCTTTAGCGGGGGCCCAGGGGAGCAGTTCTTC
j_gene: TRBJ2-1
abundance: many
v_gene: TRBV7-2
d_gene: TRBD2

CDR3aa: CAWSVFPGVREQYF
CDR3nt: TGTGCCTGGAGTGTATTTCCGGGCGTCCGGGAGCAGTACTTC
j_gene: TRBJ2-7
abundance: .
v_gene: TRBV30
d_gene: .

CDR3aa: CASSEADREQFF
CDR3nt: TGTGCCAGCAGTGAAGCCGACAGAGAGCAGTTCTTC
j_gene: TRBJ2-1
abundance: many
v_gene: TRBV25-1
d_gene: .

CDR3aa: CATRPPWGTEAFF
CDR3nt: TGTGCCACCAGGCCCCCGTGGGGCACTGAAGCTTTCTTT
j_gene: TRBJ1-1
abundance: .
v_gene: TRBV19
d_gene: .

CDR3aa: CSAEPGGQDTQYF
CDR3nt: TGCAGTGCCGAACCCGGGGGACAAGATACGCAGTATTTT
j_gene: TRBJ2-3
abundance: many
v_gene: TRBV20-1
d_gene: .

CDR3aa: CASSALSGVNSYEQYF
CDR3nt: TGTGCCAGCTCCGCACTCTCGGGGGTTAACTCCTACGAGCAGTACTTC
j_gene: TRBJ2-7
abundance: .
v_gene: TRBV18
d_gene: .

CDR3aa: CASSSVKTGQETQYF
CDR3nt: TGTGCCAGTAGTTCGGTAAAAACCGGCCAAGAGACCCAGTACTTC
j_gene: TRBJ2-5
abundance: many
v_gene: TRBV19
d_gene: .

CDR3aa: CASSQRDGYTF
CDR3nt: TGTGCCAGCAGCCAGAGGGATGGCTACACCTTC
j_gene: TRBJ1-2
abundance: many
v_gene: TRBV3-1
d_gene: .

CDR3aa: CASSQDWRAREETQYF
CDR3nt: TGTGCCAGCAGCCAAGATTGGCGGGCCCGGGAAGAGACCCAGTACTTC
j_gene: TRBJ2-5
abundance: many
v_gene: TRBV3-1
d_gene: .

CDR3aa: CASSWDRELAETQYF
CDR3nt: TGTGCCAGCAGTTGGGACAGGGAACTTGCAGAGACCCAGTACTTC
j_gene: TRBJ2-5
abundance: few
v_gene: TRBV6-2/TRBV6-3
d_gene: TRBD1

CDR3aa: CASSWGPRGPFQETQYF
CDR3nt: TGCGCCAGCAGCTGGGGGCCACGGGGGCCATTCCAAGAGACCCAGTACTTC
j_gene: TRBJ2-5
abundance: few
v_gene: TRBV5-1
d_gene: .

CDR3aa: CASSSFSGIDEQFF
CDR3nt: TGTGCCAGCAGCTCCTTTAGTGGAATCGATGAGCAGTTCTTC
j_gene: TRBJ2-1
abundance: many
v_gene: TRBV7-8
d_gene: .

CDR3aa: CASSERLAGIDTQYF
CDR3nt: TGTGCCAGCAGTGAACGGCTAGCGGGGATAGATACGCAGTATTTT
j_gene: TRBJ2-3
abundance: many
v_gene: TRBV6-1
d_gene: TRBD2

CDR3aa: CASRRTGSNYGYTF
CDR3nt: TGTGCCAGCAGACGGACAGGGTCTAACTATGGCTACACCTTC
j_gene: TRBJ1-2
abundance: many
v_gene: TRBV27
d_gene: TRBD1

CDR3aa: CSARAQANYGYTF
CDR3nt: TGCAGTGCTAGAGCACAAGCTAACTATGGCTACACCTTC
j_gene: TRBJ1-2
abundance: many
v_gene: TRBV20-1
d_gene: .

CDR3aa: CASGEGAGGPETQYF
CDR3nt: TGTGCCAGCGGCGAAGGAGCGGGGGGGCCGGAGACCCAGTACTTC
j_gene: TRBJ2-5
abundance: .
v_gene: TRBV12-3/TRBV12-4
d_gene: TRBD2

CDR3aa: CASTRRFGGAENYEQYF
CDR3nt: TGTGCCAGCACCCGGAGGTTTGGGGGTGCCGAAAACTACGAGCAGTACTTC
j_gene: TRBJ2-7
abundance: .
v_gene: TRBV6-1
d_gene: .

CDR3aa: CASSPALTSGGAYEQFF
CDR3nt: TGTGCCAGCAGTCCTGCCTTGACTAGCGGGGGGGCGTATGAGCAGTTCTTC
j_gene: TRBJ2-1
abundance: many
v_gene: TRBV6-5
d_gene: TRBD2

CDR3aa: CATSDSQGPGETQYF
CDR3nt: TGTGCCACCAGTGATTCACAGGGGCCGGGGGAGACCCAGTACTTC
j_gene: TRBJ2-5
abundance: .
v_gene: TRBV24-1
d_gene: TRBD1

CDR3aa: CASSQDRETRQFF
CDR3nt: TGCGCCAGCAGCCAAGATAGGGAGACCAGGCAGTTCTTC
j_gene: TRBJ2-1
abundance: few
v_gene: TRBV4-1
d_gene: .

CDR3aa: CASFLDGETQYF
CDR3nt: TGTGCCAGCTTCTTGGACGGCGAGACCCAGTACTTC
j_gene: TRBJ2-5
abundance: .
v_gene: TRBV6-5
d_gene: .

CDR3aa: CASSLGAGKGDNEQFF
CDR3nt: TGCGCCAGCAGCTTGGGAGCGGGGAAGGGGGACAATGAGCAGTTCTTC
j_gene: TRBJ2-1
abundance: many
v_gene: TRBV5-1
d_gene: .